What follows describes a single T cell receptor (beta chain). The sample belongs to a study of cytomegalovirus exposure and HLA in healthy donors. V trimming: 8 bases; J trimming: 4 bases; junction bases outside the gene matches: 4. CDR1 and CDR2 (germline): SQVTM, ANQGSEA. The CDR3 covers 11 residues. PCR amplification relied on 60 Vbeta primers (plus 13 Jbeta primers). Assay used: immunoSEQ multiplex PCR; TCRdb lists only in-frame clones, some missing. The sample carries about 52,000 clones, roughly three fifths recorded once. This receptor was obtained from a human donor in good health. The J gene is TRBJ1-1, the V gene TRBV29-1; 7 bases line up with TRBD1. Sequenced input: PBMCs. The CDR3 region is CSIRQGTEAFF. In nucleotides, the CDR3 is TGCAGCATCAGACAGGGCACTGAAGCTTTCTTT.